These 5 T cell receptor beta chains originate from one sample sequenced in a study of T cells after yellow fever vaccination. TCRdb fed the 5' RACE reads into MiXCR, producing one record per CDR3 protein. The sample shows approximately 160,000 distinct CDR3 sequences, 9.3% of them seen only once. The sequences come from CD8+ T cells sorted from PBMCs, collected 45 days after the yellow fever booster vaccination. All receptors come from a man in his late teens or twenties who received the YFV17D yellow fever vaccine.

In this sample, this clonotype turned up many times. The genes are TRBV9 and TRBJ2-3, with a weak D call TRBD2 (5 bases). The CDR3 runs 15 residues. Germline CDR1 and CDR2: SGDLS and YYNGEE. V lost 4 bases and J 6 bases, leaving 18 bases between the germline ends. CDR3 sequence: CASSPEGLATDTQYF. The CDR3 DNA reads TGTGCCAGCAGCCCCGAAGGGCTAGCAACGGATACGCAGTATTTT.

This clonotype came up a few times. The rearrangement uses TRBV19 and TRBJ1-1; D gene unclear. Germline CDR1 and CDR2: LNHDA and SQIVND (reference sequence). Trimming left V 2 bases short and J 6 bases short, with 7 bases between. This CDR3 contains 12 residues. The CDR3 DNA follows: TGTGCCAGTAGTATACATCCCTCTGAAGCTTTCTTT. It translates to CASSIHPSEAFF.

This clonotype was observed a handful of times. The gene calls are TRBV11-2 and TRBJ2-3; D perhaps matches TRBD2 (6 bases). Germline values: CDR1 SGHAT, CDR2 FQNNGV. The CDR3 length is 15 residues. V lost 1 base and J 3 bases, leaving 11 bases between the germline ends. The CDR3 DNA reads as TGTGCCAGCAGCTTAGGCGGGGTCTCGACAGATACGCAGTATTTT. Translation gives CASSLGGVSTDTQYF.

The table lists this clonotype with a few counts. This chain connects TRBV7-2 to TRBJ2-4, with 12 bases identical to TRBD2. V was pared by 4 bases and J by 3 bases, with 4 bases of the junction left unmatched. The CDR3 extends over 16 amino acids. The V gene's germline CDR1 is SGHTA and CDR2 FQGNSA. The CDR3 DNA reads as TGTGCCAGCAGCTCTAGCGGGGGGGCTGGCAAAAACATTCAGTACTTC. This codes for CASSSSGGAGKNIQYF.

This clonotype was recorded at least ten times. V usage is TRBV27 and J usage is TRBJ1-2, with D perhaps matching TRBD1 (6 bases). V dropped 1 base and J dropped 8 bases, with 8 bases sitting between them. The CDR3 spans 12 residues. Per the germline V gene, CDR1 is MNHEY and CDR2 is SMNVEV (reference sequence). Written as DNA, the CDR3 is TGTGCCAGCAGTTTATACGGGGGCGGCTACACCTTC. It is translated as CASSLYGGGYTF.